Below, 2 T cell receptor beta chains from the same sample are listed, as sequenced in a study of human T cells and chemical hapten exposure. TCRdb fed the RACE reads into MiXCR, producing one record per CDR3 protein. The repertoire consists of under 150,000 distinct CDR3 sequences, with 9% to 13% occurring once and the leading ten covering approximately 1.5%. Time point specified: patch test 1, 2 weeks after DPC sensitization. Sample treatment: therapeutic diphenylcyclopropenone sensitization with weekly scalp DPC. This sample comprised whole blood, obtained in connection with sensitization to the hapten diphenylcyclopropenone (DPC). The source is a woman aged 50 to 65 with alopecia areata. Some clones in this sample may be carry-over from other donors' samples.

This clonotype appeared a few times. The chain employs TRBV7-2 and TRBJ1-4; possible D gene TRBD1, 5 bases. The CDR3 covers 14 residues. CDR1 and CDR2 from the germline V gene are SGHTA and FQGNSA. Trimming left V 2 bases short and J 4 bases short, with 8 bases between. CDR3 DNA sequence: TGTGCCAGCAGCTTACATGGGGGTAATGAAAAACTGTTTTTT. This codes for CASSLHGGNEKLFF.

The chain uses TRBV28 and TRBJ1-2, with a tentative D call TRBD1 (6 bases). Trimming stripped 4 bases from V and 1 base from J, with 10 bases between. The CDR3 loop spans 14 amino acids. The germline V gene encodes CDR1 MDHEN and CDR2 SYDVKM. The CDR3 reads CASSSGAVNYGYTF. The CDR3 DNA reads TGTGCCAGCAGTTCAGGGGCAGTTAACTATGGCTACACCTTC.